The 3 T cell receptor beta chains listed next were all sequenced from one sample in a study of CD8+CD57+ T cells in acquired aplastic anemia. Template material for TCR beta VDJ and CDR3 profiling consisted of genomic DNA. TCRdb called the reads again in MiXCR, with one record for every CDR3 protein. The table shows some 170,000 distinct CDR3 sequences, with 40% to 50% occurring only once. CD8+CD57+ cell expansion, shown by flow cytometry, had occurred in the patients selected for sequencing. Sequences were obtained from sorted CD4+, CD8+, or CD8+CD57+ T cells (not recorded which) from PBMCs. Receptor source: a human donor with aplastic anemia.

This clonotype was seen a handful of times. V gene TRBV24-1 combines with J gene TRBJ1-3; D is ambiguous. Germline V gene lookup returns CDR1 KGHDR and CDR2 SFDVKD. The V and J ends lost 7 bases and 1 base respectively, with 7 bases between them. CDR3 length equals 13 residues. This CDR3 reads CATRTASGNTIYF. In nucleotides, the CDR3 is TGTGCCACCAGAACAGCTTCTGGAAACACCATATATTTT.

This clonotype has ten or more counts. The chain combines TRBV12-3 or TRBV12-4 with TRBJ2-7; TRBD1 matches at 7 bases. The J segment lost 4 bases and the V segment lost 6 bases, leaving 12 bases of the junction unmatched. CDR3 length equals 15 residues. As DNA, the CDR3 is TGTGCCAGCAGCGCGGCTGACAGGGCGGCGTACGAGCAGTACTTC. Translating it yields CASSAADRAAYEQYF.

This clonotype was counted a few times. The chain uses TRBV2 and TRBJ2-5, with TRBD2 as a possible D gene (6 bases). V lost 6 bases and J 5 bases, leaving 13 bases between the germline ends. CDR3 length equals 13 residues. The germline V gene has CDR1 SNHLY and CDR2 FYNNEI. CDR3: CASRGGAGETQYF. The CDR3 nucleotides read TGTGCCAGCAGGGGCGGTGCGGGGGAGACCCAGTACTTC.